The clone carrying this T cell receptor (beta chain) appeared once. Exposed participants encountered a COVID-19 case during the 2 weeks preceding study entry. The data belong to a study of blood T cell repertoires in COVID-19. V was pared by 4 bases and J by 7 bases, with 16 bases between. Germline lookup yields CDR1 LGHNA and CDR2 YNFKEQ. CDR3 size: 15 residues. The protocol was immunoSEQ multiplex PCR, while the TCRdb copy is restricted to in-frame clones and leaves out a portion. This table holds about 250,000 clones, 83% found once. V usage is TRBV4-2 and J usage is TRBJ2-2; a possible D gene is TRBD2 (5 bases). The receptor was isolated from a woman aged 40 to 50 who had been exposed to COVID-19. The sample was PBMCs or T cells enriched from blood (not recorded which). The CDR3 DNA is TGTGCCAGCAGCCCCCCCGCGGGCTCCAACGGGGAGCTGTTTTTT. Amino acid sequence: CASSPPAGSNGELFF.